This TCR beta chain was obtained from a study of T cells in Graves' hyperthyroidism and ophthalmopathy. TCR beta CDR3 regions were amplified from RNA transcripts. In the first-round RT-PCR of the TCR CDR3, the HTBI primer set was used. TCRdb re-analysed the multiplex PCR reads in MiXCR, keeping a single row per CDR3 protein. This sample has some 200,000 distinct CDR3 sequences, with about a sixth found just once. This clonotype was found once. Its antigen is undetermined. Germline assignment: CDR1 SGHAT and CDR2 FQNNGV. The V and J ends lost 2 bases and 1 base, in that order; junction bases with no gene match: 10. The CDR3 length is 17 residues. General study results and limits: Ophthalmopathy, as predicted by the model, came a median around 6 months after the prediction.

This clonotype was sampled from a woman aged 50 to 65 with Graves' hyperthyroidism. The rearrangement links TRBV11-2 to TRBJ2-7, with TRBD2 identical over 8 bases. Sequenced sample: blood. This chain's CDR3 is CASSLMASGHNSYEQYF. The CDR3 region has the DNA TGTGCCAGCAGCTTAATGGCTAGCGGGCATAATTCCTACGAGCAGTACTTC.